This TCR beta chain stems from a study of CD8 T cells in Susac syndrome (dated by TCRdb to the late 2010s). Context from the whole study: Of the Susac syndrome patients who were sequenced, 8 or 9 were in clinical remission while six had clinically active disease. Whether CD8+ T cell activation and differentiation in Susac syndrome was antigen driven was tested using repertoire sequencing. Clonality of the CD8+ T cell repertoire was compared between over 10 healthy donors, about 14 Susac syndrome patients and some 15 multiple sclerosis patients. Susac syndrome patients were therapy-naive, on corticosteroids (some also receiving IVIg), or on IVIg alone at blood withdrawal.

RNA was extracted with the RNeasy kit and about 0.5 to 1 ug was reverse transcribed using random hexamers. The immunoSEQ multiplex PCR assay, which covers 54 Vbeta and 13 Jbeta segments, was used to amplify TCR beta CDR3 regions. PCR amplification bias was corrected by using a synthetic template baseline for primer optimization and computational correction. The original methods were these. Only productive sequences were kept, with reads annotated to V, D and J genes according to IMGT and analyzed in immunoSEQ Analyzer. Clonality was calculated as one minus the Shannon entropy normalized by log2 of the number of productive unique sequences. For each patient and control, public and private clones were evaluated among the 100 most prevalent clones. A clone was defined as Susac-specific if it was absent from the healthy and MS cohorts, from over 1,000 published viral clones and from other ImmuneACCESS disease sequences. TCRdb handled the public reads itself, with Q25 trimming in fastp and clone calling in MiXCR, and kept productive beta chains. A single entry per CDR3 protein holds the most common genes and DNA from its merged rows. These V and J calls are TCRdb output, not the study's own analysis. This sample holds approximately 74,000 distinct CDR3 sequences; approximately 95% were observed only once. Jointly, the top ten make up about 0.9% of the sample.

At the junction V is shortened by 4 bases and J by 5 bases, with 9 bases in between. According to the germline V gene, CDR1 reads SGHDT and CDR2 reads YYEEEE. The CDR3 runs 12 residues from the cysteine to the phenylalanine. Only CDR3 DNA is held: 36 bases, read in frame from base 1. High-throughput TCR beta sequencing profiled peripheral blood CD8+ and CD4+ T cells from healthy donors, Susac syndrome patients and multiple sclerosis patients. Susac syndrome patients met recently defined diagnostic criteria for definite or probable disease. Bulk CD8+ and CD4+ T cells were purified by magnetic negative isolation, while CD8+ TEMRA cells were enriched using FACS. Blood was collected in EDTA tubes and processed within 24 hours, with PBMCs isolated through density gradient centrifugation. PBMCs intended for TCR sequencing were cryopreserved in liquid nitrogen and were subsequently thawed in a 37 degrees C water bath. A purity of at least 90% was achieved for sorted or isolated CD4+, CD8+ and CD8+ TEMRA cells.

A word on this clonotype: Its antigen specificity is not known. No base quality values were provided; no much bigger clone lies one nucleotide off.

What the study reported, not specific to this receptor: In the total CD8+ and CD8+ TEMRA repertoires, 15 to 20 and five Susac-specific public clones, respectively, were identified. The number of individuals in the TCR sequencing and HLA analysis was recognized as being relatively small. Susac syndrome CD8+ repertoires showed clonal expansion, highest in CD8+ TEMRA cells and greater in clinically active than remitting patients.

What was sequenced was CD8+ T cells from PBMCs. The chain is made from TRBV5-6 and TRBJ2-5; TRBD2 is perhaps the D gene, given 5 matching bases. The TCR comes from a human donor with Susac syndrome. The CDR3 is CASSNEGETQYF. The nucleotide sequence reads as follows: TGTGCCAGCAGCAACGAGGGTGAGACCCAGTACTTC.